These 14 T cell receptor beta chains came from one sample sequenced in a study of cytomegalovirus exposure and HLA in healthy donors. Primers: 60 Vbeta forward and 13 Jbeta reverse. The protocol was immunoSEQ multiplex PCR, while the TCRdb copy is restricted to in-frame clones and leaves out a portion. The listing contains 150,000 or so clones. The source material was PBMCs. The receptors were gathered from a woman aged 45-60 years in good health and CMV-seronegative.

The genes are TRBV7-2 and TRBJ1-1; possible D gene TRBD1, 5 bases. Germline-derived CDR1 and CDR2 are SGHTA and FQGNSA. Trimming removed 3 bases at V and 3 bases at J, with 8 bases between. The CDR3 totals 13 residues. The CDR3 DNA reads TGTGCCAGCAGCTTTACAGGTTACACTGAAGCTTTCTTT. Translation: CASSFTGYTEAFF.

V and J are TRBV23-1 and TRBJ2-7, with 8 bases lining up with TRBD1. TRBV23-1 is an ORF for which the function is uncertain. Trimming at V came to 3 bases and at J to 2 bases, leaving 6 bases not matched to a gene. The CDR3 spans 15 residues. CDR3 region: CASSHRGQWAYEQYF. The CDR3 DNA reads as TGCGCCAGCAGTCACAGGGGGCAATGGGCCTACGAGCAGTACTTC.

The chain is built from TRBV7-2 and TRBJ2-7; D call uncertain. Germline V gene sequence: CDR1 SGHTA, CDR2 FQGNSA. The length of the CDR3 is 11 residues. V lost 4 bases and J lost 6, with 7 bases in between. The CDR3 bases are TGTGCCAGCAGCTCGGGTCTCGAGCAGTACTTC. It specifies CASSSGLEQYF. Full variable domain (missing parts from reference TRBV7-2 and TRBJ2-7): GAGVSQSPSNKVTEKGKDVELRCDPISGHTALYWYRQSLGQGLEFLIYFQGNSAPDKSGLPSDRFSAERTGGSVSTLTIQRTQQEDSAVYLCASSSGLEQYFGPGTRLTVT.

The V and J genes are TRBV4-2 and TRBJ2-5; 9 positions agree with TRBD2. The CDR3 runs to 14 residues. Unmatched junction bases numbered 1, after V lost 2 bases and J lost 3 bases. Per the germline V gene, CDR1 is LGHNA and CDR2 is YNFKEQ. The CDR3 protein is CASSQQRGEETQYF. The CDR3 DNA reads TGTGCCAGCAGCCAACAGCGGGGGGAAGAGACCCAGTACTTC.

The chain recombines TRBV6-5 with TRBJ2-7, with a weak D call TRBD1 (6 bases). This CDR3 is 15 amino acids long. Trimming pared 3 bases from V and 4 bases from J, leaving 16 bases between. CDR1 MNHEY and CDR2 SVGAGI come from the germline V gene. CDR3 amino acids: CASSYGAGTPYEQYF. DNA for the CDR3: TGTGCCAGCAGTTATGGTGCCGGGACACCATACGAGCAGTACTTC.

The rearrangement uses TRBV18 and TRBJ1-4; D is uncertain. Trimming removed 6 bases at V and 12 bases at J, with 20 bases between. CDR1 is KGHSH, CDR2 LQKENI, per germline. This CDR3 has 14 residues. The CDR3 loop is CASSPGSRSVELFF. In nucleotides, the CDR3 is TGTGCCAGCTCCCCGGGATCGAGGAGTGTGGAACTGTTTTTT.

The chain joins TRBV18 to TRBJ2-1; maybe TRBD2 (5 bases). The CDR3 runs 13 residues. CDR1 is KGHSH, CDR2 LQKENI, per germline. Trimming stripped 2 bases from V and 5 bases from J, with 7 bases between. The CDR3 nucleotides are TGTGCCAGCTCACCAGGGAGAGACAATGAGCAGTTCTTC. Its translation: CASSPGRDNEQFF.

The V and J genes are TRBV6-4 and TRBJ1-6; D is ambiguous. Germline CDR1 reads MRHNA; CDR2 reads SNTAGT. V lost 6 bases and J lost 0, with 24 bases in between. The CDR3 sequence is 20 residues long. The CDR3 coding sequence is TGTGCCAGCAGCCCGGGGAAACTGAATCGTAGAAGCTCCTATAATTCACCCCTCCACTTT. Residues: CASSPGKLNRRSSYNSPLHF.

The chain employs TRBV28 and TRBJ2-5, with TRBD2 matching 8 bases. This CDR3 is built from 15 residues. J gave up 5 bases and V 3 bases, and 8 bases lay outside the gene matches. Germline lookup yields CDR1 MDHEN and CDR2 SYDVKM. The DNA of the CDR3 is TGTGCCAGCAGTTTGAGGGCCGGGGGGGAGGAGACCCAGTACTTC. Amino acid sequence: CASSLRAGGEETQYF.

The rearrangement uses TRBV7-2 and TRBJ2-7; a weak D match, TRBD1 (6 bases). CDR1 and CDR2 from the germline V gene are SGHTA and FQGNSA. This CDR3 has 15 amino acids. V was pared by 7 bases and J by 0 bases, with 16 bases between. The CDR3 DNA follows: TGTGCCAGCACCGCCGGGGCAGGGGTCTCCTACGAGCAGTACTTC. Translating gives CASTAGAGVSYEQYF. The complete variable domain, with remaining parts taken from reference TRBV7-2 and TRBJ2-7, reads GAGVSQSPSNKVTEKGKDVELRCDPISGHTALYWYRQSLGQGLEFLIYFQGNSAPDKSGLPSDRFSAERTGGSVSTLTIQRTQQEDSAVYLCASTAGAGVSYEQYFGPGTRLTVT.

V gene TRBV19 combines with J gene TRBJ1-1; D gene ambiguous. Trimming shortened V by 1 base and J by 6 bases, and 3 bases separated the two germline ends. The CDR3 totals 11 residues. The germline gives CDR1 LNHDA, CDR2 SQIVND (reference sequence). The CDR3 spells CASSIGAEAFF. The DNA of the CDR3 is TGTGCCAGTAGTATAGGCGCTGAAGCTTTCTTT. The full variable domain, rest sourced from reference TRBV19 and TRBJ1-1, is DGGITQSPKYLFRKEGQNVTLSCEQNLNHDAMYWYRQDPGQGLRLIYYSQIVNDFQKGDIAEGYSVSREKKESFPLTVTSAQKNPTAFYLCASSIGAEAFFGQGTRLTVV.

V usage is TRBV5-4 and J usage is TRBJ2-5; a possible D gene is TRBD2 (6 bases). Between the trimmed V and J ends, which lost 1 base and 7 bases, there was a span of 20 bases. The germline V gene has CDR1 SGHNT and CDR2 YYREEE (reference sequence). The CDR3 contains 16 residues. The CDR3 reads CASSLRGSGGIGTQYF. As DNA, the CDR3 is TGTGCCAGCAGCTTGCGTGGGTCCGGAGGGATTGGGACCCAGTACTTC. Using reference TRBV5-4 and TRBJ2-5 for the parts outside the CDR3, the full variable domain is ETGVTQSPTHLIKTRGQQVTLRCSSQSGHNTVSWYQQALGQGPQFIFQYYREEENGRGNFPPRFSGLQFPNYSSELNVNALELDDSALYLCASSLRGSGGIGTQYFGPGTRLLVL.

The chain joins TRBV9 to TRBJ2-3, with 7 bases matching TRBD2. This CDR3 has 15 amino acids. Germline V gene sequence: CDR1 SGDLS, CDR2 YYNGEE. The V segment lost 0 bases and the J segment 2 bases; nucleotides outside the gene matches: 3. The CDR3 coding sequence is TGTGCCAGCAGCGTAGGCGGGAGAATCACAGATACGCAGTATTTT. Encoded protein: CASSVGGRITDTQYF.

V gene TRBV5-6 combines with J gene TRBJ2-1, with 10 bases lining up with TRBD1. J lost 5 bases, V lost 2 bases, and 4 bases had no gene match. There are 15 residues in the CDR3. From germline, CDR1 is SGHDT and CDR2 YYEEEE. The CDR3 loop reads CASSFGTGANNEQFF. CDR3 coding DNA: TGTGCCAGCAGCTTTGGGACAGGGGCTAACAATGAGCAGTTCTTC.